This T cell receptor (beta chain) was captured by sequencing in a study of blood T cell repertoires in COVID-19. The overall study: Samples taken during acute and convalescent COVID-19 were collected in the United States, Italy and Spain. In each case, the material was cDNA or gDNA derived from T cells, B-cell-depleted T cells, or PBMCs.

As originally analysed: Counts of nucleated cells, estimated from reference gene primer amplification, were obtained. Data came from immunoSEQ multiplex PCR; TCRdb stores just in-frame clones and leaves some out. Clone size and V and J calls were adopted from that table, with D and trimming inferred from the DNA. The data contain some 180,000 clones, roughly 79% of them singletons. Seattle patient enrollment occurred during active infection, with longitudinal follow-up thereafter. This clone was seen a handful of times. Material: peripheral blood. The sequence was collected from a woman in her thirties or forties with COVID-19, enrolled during active disease.

CDR3 protein: CASISMAGNGELFF. The CDR3, as DNA: TGTGCCAGCATAAGTATGGCAGGAAACGGGGAGCTGTTTTTT. The chain links TRBV2 to TRBJ2-2, with D unresolved. Trimming pared 7 bases from V and 7 bases from J, leaving 16 bases between. The CDR3 is made up of 14 amino acids. In germline, CDR1 is SNHLY, CDR2 FYNNEI.